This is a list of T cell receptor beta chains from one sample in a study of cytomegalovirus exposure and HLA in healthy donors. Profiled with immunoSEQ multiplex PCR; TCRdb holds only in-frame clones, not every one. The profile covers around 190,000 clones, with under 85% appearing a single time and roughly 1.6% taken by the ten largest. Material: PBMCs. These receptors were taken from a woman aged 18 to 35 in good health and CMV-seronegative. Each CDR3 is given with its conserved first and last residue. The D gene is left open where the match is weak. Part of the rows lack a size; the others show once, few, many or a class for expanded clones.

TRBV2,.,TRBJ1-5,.,CASTQGFSNQPQHF,TGTGCCAGTACCCAGGGATTTAGCAATCAGCCCCAGCATTTT
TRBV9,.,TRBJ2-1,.,CASSVENWNEQFF,TGTGCCAGCAGCGTGGAGAATTGGAATGAGCAGTTCTTC
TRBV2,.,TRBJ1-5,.,CASSEDRDTYQPQHF,TGTGCCAGCAGTGAAGACCGGGACACTTATCAGCCCCAGCATTTT
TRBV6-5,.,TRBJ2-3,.,CASRSLTRPGNTQYF,TGTGCCAGCCGTTCCCTGACTAGACCTGGGAATACGCAGTATTTT
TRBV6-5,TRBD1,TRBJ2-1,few,CASSYLPGQGRSEQFF,TGTGCCAGCAGTTATCTACCGGGACAGGGGAGGAGTGAGCAGTTCTTC
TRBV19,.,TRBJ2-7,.,CASSIGSSRDYEQYF,TGTGCCAGTAGTATAGGTTCTAGCCGGGACTACGAGCAGTACTTC
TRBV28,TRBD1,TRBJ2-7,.,CASSPTGTYEQYF,TGTGCCAGCAGTCCGACAGGGACCTACGAGCAGTACTTC
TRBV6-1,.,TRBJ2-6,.,CASSVARFGSGANVLTF,TGTGCCAGCAGTGTAGCTCGGTTCGGGTCTGGGGCCAACGTCCTGACTTTC
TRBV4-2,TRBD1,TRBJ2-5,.,CASSTGQEQETQYF,TGTGCCAGCAGTACTGGACAGGAGCAAGAGACCCAGTACTTC
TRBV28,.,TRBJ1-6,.,CATRPGHKNSPLHF,TGTGCCACCCGACCGGGACATAAGAATTCACCCCTCCACTTT
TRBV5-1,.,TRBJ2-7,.,CASSLDYEQYF,TGCGCCAGCAGCTTGGATTACGAGCAGTACTTC
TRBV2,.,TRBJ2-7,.,CASLEGPYEQYF,TGTGCCAGCCTAGAGGGCCCCTACGAGCAGTACTTC
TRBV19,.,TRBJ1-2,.,CASSAGLDYGYTF,TGTGCCAGTAGCGCAGGGTTAGACTATGGCTACACCTTC
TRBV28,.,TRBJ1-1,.,CASSFPGGGFEAFF,TGTGCCAGCAGTTTTCCGGGAGGGGGGTTTGAAGCTTTCTTT
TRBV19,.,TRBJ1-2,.,CASRRATGLYGYTF,TGTGCCAGTAGACGCGCTACAGGGCTCTATGGCTACACCTTC
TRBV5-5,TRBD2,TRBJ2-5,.,CASSYGLAMTYQETQYF,TGTGCCAGCAGTTACGGACTAGCCATGACGTACCAAGAGACCCAGTACTTC
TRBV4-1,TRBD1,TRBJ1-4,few,CASSQVRRQGTEKLFF,TGCGCCAGCAGCCAAGTACGGCGACAGGGGACTGAAAAACTGTTTTTT
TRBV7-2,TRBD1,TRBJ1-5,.,CASSSGTGGVQPQHF,TGTGCCAGCAGCAGCGGGACAGGGGGCGTGCAGCCCCAGCATTTT
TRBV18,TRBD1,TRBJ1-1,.,CASRLGQPNTEAFF,TGTGCCAGCCGCCTGGGACAGCCGAACACTGAAGCTTTCTTT
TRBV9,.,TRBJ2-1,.,CASSLYRGGRYSSSYNEQFF,TGTGCCAGCAGCCTCTACAGGGGGGGACGGTATTCAAGCTCCTACAATGAGCAGTTCTTC
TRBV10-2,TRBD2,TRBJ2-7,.,CASTPSGGTYEQYF,TGCGCCAGCACACCTAGCGGGGGGACCTACGAGCAGTACTTC
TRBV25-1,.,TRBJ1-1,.,CASIDSLNTEAFF,TGTGCCAGCATCGACAGTTTGAACACTGAAGCTTTCTTT
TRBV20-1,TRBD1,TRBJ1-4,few,CSATRGVELFF,TGCAGTGCTACCAGGGGGGTGGAACTGTTTTTT
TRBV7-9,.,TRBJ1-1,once,CASSLDQINTEAFF,TGTGCCAGCAGCTTAGACCAGATCAACACTGAAGCTTTCTTT
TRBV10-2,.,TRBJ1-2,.,CASNPGTRSNYGYTF,TGCGCCAGCAATCCAGGGACAAGAAGTAACTATGGCTACACCTTC
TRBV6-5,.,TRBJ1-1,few,CASSYSRRNTEAFF,TGTGCCAGCAGTTACTCGCGAAGGAACACTGAAGCTTTCTTT
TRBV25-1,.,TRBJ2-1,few,CASSVGQYNEQFF,TGTGCCAGCAGTGTGGGGCAGTACAATGAGCAGTTCTTC
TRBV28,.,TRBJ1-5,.,CASSLMANYSNQPQHF,TGTGCCAGCAGTTTAATGGCAAATTATAGCAATCAGCCCCAGCATTTT
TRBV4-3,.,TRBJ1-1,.,CASSQDPRNTEAFF,TGCGCCAGCAGCCAAGACCCTAGGAACACTGAAGCTTTCTTT
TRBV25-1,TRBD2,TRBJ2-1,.,CASSGGTSSHNYNEQFF,TGTGCCAGCAGTGGAGGGACTAGCTCTCATAACTACAATGAGCAGTTCTTC
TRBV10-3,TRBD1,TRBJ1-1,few,CAIRYTGVDTEAFF,TGTGCCATCAGATACACAGGGGTAGACACTGAAGCTTTCTTT
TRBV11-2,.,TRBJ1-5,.,CASSLGQGNQPQHF,TGTGCCAGCAGCTTAGGGCAGGGTAATCAGCCCCAGCATTTT
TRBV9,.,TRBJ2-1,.,CASSVAGGQGLNEQFF,TGTGCCAGCAGCGTAGCTGGAGGACAGGGACTAAATGAGCAGTTCTTC
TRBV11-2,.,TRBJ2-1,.,CASSSRGESDEQFF,TGTGCCAGCAGCTCCAGGGGAGAGTCGGATGAGCAGTTCTTC
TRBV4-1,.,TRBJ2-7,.,CASSQDPALTYEQYF,TGCGCCAGCAGCCAAGATCCAGCGCTTACTTACGAGCAGTACTTC
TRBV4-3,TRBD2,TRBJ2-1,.,CASSQKSRGLADFNEQFF,TGCGCCAGCAGCCAAAAGTCGAGAGGACTAGCGGACTTCAATGAGCAGTTCTTC
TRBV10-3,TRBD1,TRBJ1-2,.,CAISTTGTGDGYTF,TGTGCCATCAGTACTACCGGGACAGGTGATGGCTACACCTTC
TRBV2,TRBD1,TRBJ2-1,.,CARSGTEFYNEQFF,TGTGCCAGGAGTGGGACAGAGTTCTACAATGAGCAGTTCTTC
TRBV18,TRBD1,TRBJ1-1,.,CASSRDRVESEAFF,TGTGCCAGCTCACGAGACAGGGTGGAATCTGAAGCTTTCTTT
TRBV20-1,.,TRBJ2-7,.,CSARDAYEQYF,TGCAGTGCTAGAGATGCGTACGAGCAGTACTTC
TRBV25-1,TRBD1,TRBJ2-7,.,CASSEKATGHYEQYF,TGTGCCAGCAGTGAAAAGGCGACAGGGCACTACGAGCAGTACTTC
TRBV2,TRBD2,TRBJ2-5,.,CASSSTSGGPTETQYF,TGTGCCAGCAGTTCCACTAGCGGGGGGCCGACGGAGACCCAGTACTTC
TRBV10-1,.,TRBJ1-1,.,CASSESTGSTEAFF,TGCGCCAGCAGTGAGTCTACAGGATCCACTGAAGCTTTCTTT
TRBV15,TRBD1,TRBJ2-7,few,CATSRAGQGAEQYF,TGTGCCACCAGCAGAGCCGGACAGGGGGCCGAGCAGTACTTC
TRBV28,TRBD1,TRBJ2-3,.,CASRDRGLGDTQYF,TGTGCCAGCAGAGACAGGGGGTTGGGGGATACGCAGTATTTT
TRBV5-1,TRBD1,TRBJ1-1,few,CASSLAQGANTEAFF,TGCGCCAGCAGCTTGGCCCAGGGGGCGAACACTGAAGCTTTCTTT
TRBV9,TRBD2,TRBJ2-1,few,CASTRTGTSYYNEQFF,TGTGCCAGCACCCGTACCGGGACTAGCTACTACAATGAGCAGTTCTTC
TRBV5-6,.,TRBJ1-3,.,CASSLEGNTIYF,TGTGCCAGCAGCTTGGAGGGGAACACCATATATTTT
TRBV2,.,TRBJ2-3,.,CASSIGTDTQYF,TGTGCCAGCAGTATCGGGACAGATACGCAGTATTTT
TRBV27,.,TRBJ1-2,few,CASSLSGAYGYTF,TGTGCCAGCAGTTTATCAGGGGCTTATGGCTACACCTTC
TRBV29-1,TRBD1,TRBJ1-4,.,CSVGQGLSEKLFF,TGCAGCGTGGGACAGGGTTTAAGTGAAAAACTGTTTTTT
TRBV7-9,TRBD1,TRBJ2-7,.,CASSNRDSKPYEQYF,TGTGCCAGCAGCAACCGGGACAGTAAACCCTACGAGCAGTACTTC
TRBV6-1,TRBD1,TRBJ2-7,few,CASSEWTGDNYEQYF,TGTGCCAGCAGTGAGTGGACAGGGGACAATTACGAGCAGTACTTC
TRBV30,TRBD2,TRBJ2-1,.,CAWSALAGGGPEQFF,TGTGCCTGGAGTGCCCTAGCGGGAGGGGGACCTGAGCAGTTCTTC
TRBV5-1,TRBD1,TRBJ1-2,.,CASSLDRGRPEFDYGYTF,TGCGCCAGCAGCCTGGACAGGGGGCGACCCGAATTTGACTATGGCTACACCTTC
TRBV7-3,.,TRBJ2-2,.,CASSLMPRVYGELFF,TGTGCCAGCAGCTTAATGCCGAGGGTCTACGGGGAGCTGTTTTTT